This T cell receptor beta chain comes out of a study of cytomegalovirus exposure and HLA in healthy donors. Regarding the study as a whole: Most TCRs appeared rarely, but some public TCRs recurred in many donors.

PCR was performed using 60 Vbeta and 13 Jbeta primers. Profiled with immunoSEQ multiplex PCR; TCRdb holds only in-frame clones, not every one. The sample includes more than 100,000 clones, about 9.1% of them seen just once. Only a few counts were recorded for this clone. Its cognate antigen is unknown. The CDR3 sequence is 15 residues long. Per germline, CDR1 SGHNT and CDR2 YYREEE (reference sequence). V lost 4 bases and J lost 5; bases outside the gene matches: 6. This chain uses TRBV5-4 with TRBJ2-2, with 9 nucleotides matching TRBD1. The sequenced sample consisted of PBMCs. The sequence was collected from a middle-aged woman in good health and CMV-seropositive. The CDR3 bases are TGTGCCAGCAGCCTCGACAGGGGGAAGACCGGGGAGCTGTTTTTT. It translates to CASSLDRGKTGELFF.